Listed here is a single TCR beta chain. Antigen unknown. The data were taken from a study of cytomegalovirus exposure and HLA in healthy donors. Study observations and caveats: Highly shared sequence variants in one cluster were likely a sequencing artifact. In presence/absence analyses, roughly uniform sequencing depth across donors was assumed. TCR beta V- and J-gene trimming, according to a later analysis, was linked to a missense DCLRE1C variant.

The study ran its PCR with 60 Vbeta and 13 Jbeta primers. The method was immunoSEQ multiplex PCR; TCRdb's version includes in-frame clones alone and lacks a portion of them. The sample comprises some 180,000 clones, 77% of which are singletons, and 3% to 4.5% rests with the top ten. This clonotype originated in a woman aged 55-69 years in good health and CMV-seropositive. Sequencing used PBMCs.

Here the CDR3 DNA reads TGTGCCAGCAGTTTATATATGGGCAGAAACTATGGCTACACCTTC. This gives the protein CASSLYMGRNYGYTF. The rearrangement links TRBV28 to TRBJ1-2; D unclear. This CDR3 has 15 residues. V lost 1 base and J lost 2, with 11 bases in between. Germline CDR1 MDHEN, CDR2 SYDVKM.